These 2 T cell receptor beta chains were all obtained from the same sample, sequenced in a study of blood T cell repertoires in COVID-19. Sequencing used immunoSEQ multiplex PCR; TCRdb keeps in-frame clones, though not all of them. The sample has 99,000 or so clones, 70% to 90% seen once. The source material was peripheral blood. The source is a man aged 50 to 59 with COVID-19, enrolled during active disease.

This sequence joins TRBV11-3 and TRBJ2-2, with TRBD2 as a possible D gene (6 bases). The germline V gene encodes CDR1 SGHNT and CDR2 YENEEA. Trimming shortened V by 4 bases and J by 0 bases, and 12 bases separated the two germline ends. CDR3 length: 16 residues. CDR3: CASSSGGDSNTGELFF. As DNA, the CDR3 is TGTGCCAGCAGCTCCGGAGGGGACTCGAACACCGGGGAGCTGTTTTTT.

The rearrangement uses TRBV6-5 and TRBJ2-5; D call uncertain. The germline CDR1 and CDR2 sequences are MNHEY and SVGAGI. This CDR3 spans 15 amino acids. V lost 6 bases and J 7 bases, leaving 21 bases between the germline ends. The CDR3: CASSPGARGPSTQYF. The CDR3 nucleotides read TGTGCCAGCAGCCCCGGAGCCAGAGGTCCCTCGACCCAGTACTTC.